This T cell receptor (beta chain) came from a study of blood T cell repertoires in COVID-19. Looking at the study overall: COVID-19 samples collected from the United States, Italy and Spain covered acute and convalescent phases. The cDNA or gDNA used as material had been derived from T cells, B-cell-depleted T cells, or PBMCs.

Germline values: CDR1 SGHDN, CDR2 FVKESK. The CDR3 consists of 15 residues. Between the trimmed V and J ends, which lost 2 bases and 2 bases, there was a span of 11 bases. As originally analysed: Estimates of nucleated cell counts were drawn from the amplification of reference gene primers. Profiling relied on immunoSEQ multiplex PCR, and the TCRdb table lists in-frame clones only, not all of them. V and J calls and clone size are copied from that table; D and trimming were computed from the DNA. The data contain about 220,000 clones, 83% of them singletons. The sample consisted of peripheral blood. This receptor was taken from a woman aged 40-49 years with active or convalescent COVID-19. The chain couples TRBV14 to TRBJ2-3, with D possibly being TRBD2 (6 bases). The CDR3 DNA sequence: TGTGCCAGCAGCCAAAGTTTGGACTACACAGATACGCAGTATTTT. Translated: CASSQSLDYTDTQYF. The complete variable domain, with remaining parts taken from reference TRBV14 and TRBJ2-3, reads EAGVTQFPSHSVIEKGQTVTLRCDPISGHDNLYWYRRVMGKEIKFLLHFVKESKQDESGMPNNRFLAERTGGTYSTLKVQPAELEDSGVYFCASSQSLDYTDTQYFGPGTRLTVL.